What follows is one T cell receptor (beta chain) and its context. The data stem from a study of blood T cell repertoires in COVID-19. Study details: Collection of acute and convalescent COVID-19 samples took place in the United States, Italy and Spain. The cDNA or gDNA used as material had been derived from T cells, B-cell-depleted T cells, or PBMCs.

Individuals aged about 18 to 100 years were recruited from 24 US areas. How the authors handled the data: Amplification from reference gene primers served as the basis for estimated nucleated cell counts. Data came from immunoSEQ multiplex PCR; TCRdb stores just in-frame clones and leaves some out. V and J calls and clone size come straight from that table; D and trimming were deduced from the DNA. The sample lists 300,000 to 350,000 clones; about 86% were seen once. CDR1 is LGHNT, CDR2 FRNRAP, per germline. This CDR3 comprises 16 residues. Trimming took off 2 bases at V and 1 base at J, with 14 bases between the two ends.

The sample taken for sequencing was PBMCs or T cells enriched from blood (not recorded which). This chain joins TRBV12-5 and TRBJ2-5; D might be TRBD2 (5 bases). This clonotype was sampled from a middle-aged woman with acute COVID-19. CDR3: CASGLWRSAVQETQYF. The CDR3 nucleotides are TGTGCTAGTGGTTTGTGGCGCTCAGCGGTCCAAGAGACCCAGTACTTC.